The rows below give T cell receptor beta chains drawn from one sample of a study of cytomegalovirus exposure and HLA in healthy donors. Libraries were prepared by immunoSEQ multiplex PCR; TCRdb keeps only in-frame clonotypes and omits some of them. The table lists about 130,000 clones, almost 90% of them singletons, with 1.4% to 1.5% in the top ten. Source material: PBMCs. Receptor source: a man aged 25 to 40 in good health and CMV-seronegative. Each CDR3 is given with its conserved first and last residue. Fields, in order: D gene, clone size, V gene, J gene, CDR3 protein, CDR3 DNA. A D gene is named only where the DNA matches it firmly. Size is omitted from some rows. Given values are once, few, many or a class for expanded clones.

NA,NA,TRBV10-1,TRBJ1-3,CASSESTGSGNTIYF,TGCGCCAGCAGTGAGTCAACGGGCTCTGGAAACACCATATATTTT
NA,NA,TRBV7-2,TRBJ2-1,CASYRVPFSSYNEQFF,TGTGCCAGCTACCGGGTGCCTTTTAGCTCCTACAATGAGCAGTTCTTC
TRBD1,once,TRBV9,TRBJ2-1,CASSENRGDEQFF,TGTGCCAGCAGCGAAAACAGGGGCGATGAGCAGTTCTTC
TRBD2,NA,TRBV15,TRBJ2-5,CATSRGLAGEETQYF,TGTGCCACCAGCCGCGGACTAGCGGGGGAAGAGACCCAGTACTTC
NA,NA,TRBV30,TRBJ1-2,CAWNENYGYTF,TGTGCCTGGAACGAGAACTATGGCTACACCTTC
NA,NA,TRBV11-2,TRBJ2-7,CASSFPTTQQYF,TGTGCCAGCAGCTTCCCCACTACGCAGCAGTACTTC
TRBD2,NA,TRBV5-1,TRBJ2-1,CASSLAQASGRFNEQFF,TGCGCCAGCAGCTTGGCCCAGGCTAGCGGGAGGTTCAATGAGCAGTTCTTC
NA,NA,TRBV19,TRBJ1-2,CASSIQGNYGYTF,TGTGCCAGTAGTATACAGGGGAACTATGGCTACACCTTC
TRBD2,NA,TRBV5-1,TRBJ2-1,CASSLGLAGAEEQFF,TGCGCCAGCAGCCTCGGACTAGCGGGAGCTGAGGAGCAGTTCTTC
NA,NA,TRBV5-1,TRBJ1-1,CASSLGQANTEAFF,TGCGCCAGCAGCTTGGGACAGGCGAACACTGAAGCTTTCTTT
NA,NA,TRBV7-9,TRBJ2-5,CASSPALGEETQYF,TGTGCCAGCAGCCCAGCGTTAGGGGAAGAGACCCAGTACTTC
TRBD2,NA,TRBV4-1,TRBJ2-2,CASSPPGLAGFGELFF,TGCGCCAGCAGCCCGCCCGGACTAGCGGGATTCGGGGAGCTGTTTTTT
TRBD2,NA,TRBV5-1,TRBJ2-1,CASSLGLPHLAGNYNEQFF,TGCGCCAGCAGCTTGGGGCTCCCTCACCTAGCGGGAAACTACAATGAGCAGTTCTTC
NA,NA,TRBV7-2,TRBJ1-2,CASTRQTNYGYTF,TGTGCCAGCACTAGACAGACTAACTATGGCTACACCTTC
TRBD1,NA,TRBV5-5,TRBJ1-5,CASSLGDRGGNQPQHF,TGTGCCAGCAGCTTGGGGGACAGGGGCGGCAATCAGCCCCAGCATTTT